Listed here are 5 T cell receptor beta chains from one sample, sequenced in a study of blood T cells in healthy people across ages (dated by TCRdb to between 2014 and 2017). Preparation of the library involved 5' RACE. The sequencer was an Illumina HiSeq 2500. A second PCR of roughly 7 to 11 cycles was performed with a sample-barcoded 5' primer and a J-beta primer mix. TCRdb trimmed public reads at Q25 via fastp, called clones via MiXCR and kept in-frame beta chains. Under each unique CDR3 protein, matching rows form one entry showing the most common genes and DNA. For this sample the table gives about 1.4 million distinct CDR3 sequences, of which roughly 60% were detected only once. The ten largest clones capture more than 6% of the sample. The specimen was blood. The source is a man aged 18 to 35 in good health.

This chain joins TRBV18 and TRBJ1-2; D gene unclear. The V end was cut by 3 bases, the J end by 8 bases, with 13 bases between. This CDR3 is built from 13 residues. The germline V gene has CDR1 KGHSH and CDR2 LQKENI. CDR3 in amino acids: CASSPTYDGGYTF. The CDR3 DNA reads TGTGCCAGCTCACCGACGTACGATGGGGGCTACACCTTC.

The V gene is TRBV3-1, the J gene TRBJ2-1; TRBD1 matches at 9 bases. J lost 3 bases, V lost 5 bases, and 8 bases had no gene match. The CDR3 sequence is 16 residues long. From germline, CDR1 is LGHDT and CDR2 YNNKEL (reference sequence). CDR3 sequence reads: CASSDRQGVGYNEQFF. The CDR3 region has the DNA TGTGCCAGCAGCGACCGACAGGGGGTTGGCTACAATGAGCAGTTCTTC.

DNA of the CDR3: TGTGCCACCAGTGACTCGGGACACCCTACCCAGTACTTC. Its protein product is CATSDSGHPTQYF. V and J are TRBV24-1 and TRBJ2-5; D perhaps matches TRBD1 (6 bases). The CDR3 spans 13 residues. Germline loops: CDR1 KGHDR, CDR2 SFDVKD. The V and J ends lost 4 bases and 8 bases respectively, with 13 bases between them.

The rearrangement joins TRBV29-1 to TRBJ1-1, with TRBD1 as a possible D gene (6 bases). The CDR3 is 13 amino acids. With 2 bases removed from V and 4 bases from J, the gap between germline ends came to 11 bases. The germline V gene has CDR1 SQVTM and CDR2 ANQGSEA. The CDR3 is CSVELTGPTEAFF. CDR3 in DNA: TGCAGCGTTGAACTAACAGGGCCCACTGAAGCTTTCTTT.

This clonotype was seen a few times. The chain links TRBV7-9 to TRBJ1-2; D perhaps matches TRBD1 (5 bases). The germline V gene encodes CDR1 SEHNR and CDR2 FQNEAQ (reference sequence). The CDR3 has 12 residues. Trimming removed 4 bases from V and 13 bases from J, with 16 bases in between. The CDR3 here is CASSSDIPGGTF. The CDR3, as DNA: TGTGCCAGCAGCTCGGACATCCCCGGGGGCACCTTC.